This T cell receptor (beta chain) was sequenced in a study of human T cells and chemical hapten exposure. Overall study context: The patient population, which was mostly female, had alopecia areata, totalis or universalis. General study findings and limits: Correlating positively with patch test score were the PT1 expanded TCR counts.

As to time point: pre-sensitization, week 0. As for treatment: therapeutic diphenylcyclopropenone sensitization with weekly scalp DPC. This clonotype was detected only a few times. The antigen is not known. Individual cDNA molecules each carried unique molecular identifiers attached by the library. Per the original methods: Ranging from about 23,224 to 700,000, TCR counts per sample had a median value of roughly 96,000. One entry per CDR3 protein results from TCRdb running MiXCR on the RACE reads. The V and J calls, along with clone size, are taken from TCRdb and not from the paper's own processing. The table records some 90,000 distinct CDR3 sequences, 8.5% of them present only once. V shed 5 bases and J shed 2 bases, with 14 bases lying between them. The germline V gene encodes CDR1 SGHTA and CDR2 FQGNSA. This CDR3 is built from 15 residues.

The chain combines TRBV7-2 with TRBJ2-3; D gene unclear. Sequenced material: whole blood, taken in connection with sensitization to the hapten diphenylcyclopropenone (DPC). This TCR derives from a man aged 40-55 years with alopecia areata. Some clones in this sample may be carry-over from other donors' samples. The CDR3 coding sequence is TGTGCCAGCAGCATCACACAGTATCCCACAGATACGCAGTATTTT. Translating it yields CASSITQYPTDTQYF.